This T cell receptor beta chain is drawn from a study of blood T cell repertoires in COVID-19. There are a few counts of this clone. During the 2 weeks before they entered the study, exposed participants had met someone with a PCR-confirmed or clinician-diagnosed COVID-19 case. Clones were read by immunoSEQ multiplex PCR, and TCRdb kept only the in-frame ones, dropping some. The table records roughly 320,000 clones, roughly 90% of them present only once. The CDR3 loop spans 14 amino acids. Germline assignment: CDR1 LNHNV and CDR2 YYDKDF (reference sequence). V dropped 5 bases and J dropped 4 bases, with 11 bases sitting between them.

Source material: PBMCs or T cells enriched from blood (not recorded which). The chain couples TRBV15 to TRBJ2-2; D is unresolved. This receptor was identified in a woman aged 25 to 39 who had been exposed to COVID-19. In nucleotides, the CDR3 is TGTGCCACCAGCCCTGAGTCGGGCACCGGGGAGCTGTTTTTT. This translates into CATSPESGTGELFF.